These T cell receptor beta chains were read from a single sample in a study of beta chain features in type 1 diabetes. TCRdb's table, derived via immunoSEQ multiplex PCR, lists solely in-frame clones and lacks some. The sample yields some 660,000 clones, over 13% seen once. Sequenced material: naive CD4+ T cells from blood. These receptors were obtained from a young man with type 1 diabetes. Each CDR3 is given with its conserved first and last residue. D genes are given only for firm matches. Clone size is shown for a subset of rows, as once, few, many or a class of expanded clone.

>TRBJ2-5|TRBV11-1|few|.
TGTGCCAGCAGCTTAGATCTCCAGGATAGAGAGACCCAGTACTTC
CASSLDLQDRETQYF
>TRBJ2-7|TRBV2|once|.
TGTGCCAGCAGAAGGGGGGGCGACTCCTACGAGCAGTACTTC
CASRRGGDSYEQYF
>TRBJ2-1|TRBV15|.|.
TGTGCCACCAGCCCCCAGGGGGGGAGCTCCTACAATGAGCAGTTCTTC
CATSPQGGSSYNEQFF
>TRBJ2-5|TRBV9|few|.
TGTGCCAGCAGCGTAGCGGCTAGCGAGGAGACCCAGTACTTC
CASSVAASEETQYF
>TRBJ1-2|TRBV19|few|TRBD1
TGTGCCAGTAGTGTCCCCCGGACAGGGAATGGCTACACCTTC
CASSVPRTGNGYTF
>TRBJ2-2|TRBV30|few|.
TGTGCCTGGACGGATAGGGGGGGAAGGGAGCTGTTTTTT
CAWTDRGGRELFF
>TRBJ1-1|TRBV18|.|.
TGTGCCAGCTCACGTGAGAACACTGAAGCTTTCTTT
CASSRENTEAFF
>TRBJ1-1|TRBV28|.|.
TGTGCCAGCAGCTCCACACTGAACACTGAAGCTTTCTTT
CASSSTLNTEAFF
>TRBJ1-1|TRBV4-1|.|.
TGCGCCAGCAGTAGGGCCCAGATGCTCATGAACACTGAAGCTTTCTTT
CASSRAQMLMNTEAFF
>TRBJ1-5|TRBV27|few|.
TGTGCCAGCAGCATCCAGGGTAAGCCCCAGCATTTT
CASSIQGKPQHF
>TRBJ2-3|TRBV27|.|TRBD2
TGTGCCAGCGGACTAGCGGGAGATACGCAGTATTTT
CASGLAGDTQYF
>TRBJ2-4|TRBV30|few|.
TGTGCCTGGAGGCCCCCCCGGACAGCAAACATTCAGTACTTC
CAWRPPRTANIQYF
>TRBJ2-3|TRBV5-1|.|.
TGCGCCAGCAGCTTGCCATCGAGCGGTGCTAGCACAGATACGCAGTATTTT
CASSLPSSGASTDTQYF
>TRBJ1-3|TRBV5-6|.|.
TGTGCCAGCAGCTTAAGGGGTACCGGAAACACCATATATTTT
CASSLRGTGNTIYF
>TRBJ2-5|TRBV18|few|.
TGTGCCAGCTCACCAACGGGACCACCAGAGACCCAGTACTTC
CASSPTGPPETQYF